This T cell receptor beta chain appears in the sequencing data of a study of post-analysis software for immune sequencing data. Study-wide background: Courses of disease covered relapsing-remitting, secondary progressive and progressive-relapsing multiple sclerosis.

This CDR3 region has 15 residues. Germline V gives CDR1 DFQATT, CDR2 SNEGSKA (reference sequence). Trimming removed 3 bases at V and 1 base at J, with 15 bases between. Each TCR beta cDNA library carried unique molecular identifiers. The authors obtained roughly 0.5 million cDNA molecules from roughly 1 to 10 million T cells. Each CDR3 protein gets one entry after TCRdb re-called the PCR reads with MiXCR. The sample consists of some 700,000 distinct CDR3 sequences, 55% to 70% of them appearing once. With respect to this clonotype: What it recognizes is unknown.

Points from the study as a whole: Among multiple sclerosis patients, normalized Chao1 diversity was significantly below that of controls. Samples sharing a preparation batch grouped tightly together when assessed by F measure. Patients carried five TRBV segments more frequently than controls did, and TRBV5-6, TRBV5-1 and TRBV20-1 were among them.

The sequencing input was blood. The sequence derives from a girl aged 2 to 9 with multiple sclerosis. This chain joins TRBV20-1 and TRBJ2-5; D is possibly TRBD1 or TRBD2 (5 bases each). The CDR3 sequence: CSARFRPGPQETQYF. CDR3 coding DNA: TGCAGTGCTAGGTTTAGGCCGGGACCCCAAGAGACCCAGTACTTC.